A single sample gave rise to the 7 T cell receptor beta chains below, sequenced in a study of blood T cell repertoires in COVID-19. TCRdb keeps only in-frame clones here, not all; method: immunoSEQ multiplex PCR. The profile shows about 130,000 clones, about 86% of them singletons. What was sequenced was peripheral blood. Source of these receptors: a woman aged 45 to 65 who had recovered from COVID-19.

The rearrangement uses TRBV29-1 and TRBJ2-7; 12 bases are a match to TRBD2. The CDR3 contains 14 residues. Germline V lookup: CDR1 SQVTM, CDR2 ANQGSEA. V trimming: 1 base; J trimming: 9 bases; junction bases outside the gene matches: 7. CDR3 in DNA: TGCAGCGTTGAAGTCCCGGGACTAGCGGGCGGGCAGTACTTC. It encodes CSVEVPGLAGGQYF.

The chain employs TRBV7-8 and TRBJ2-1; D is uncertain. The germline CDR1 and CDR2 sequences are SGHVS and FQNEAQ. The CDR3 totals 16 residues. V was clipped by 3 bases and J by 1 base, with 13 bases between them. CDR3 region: CASSFRSRLSYNEQFF. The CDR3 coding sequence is TGTGCCAGCAGCTTTCGTTCCAGGTTGTCCTACAATGAGCAGTTCTTC.

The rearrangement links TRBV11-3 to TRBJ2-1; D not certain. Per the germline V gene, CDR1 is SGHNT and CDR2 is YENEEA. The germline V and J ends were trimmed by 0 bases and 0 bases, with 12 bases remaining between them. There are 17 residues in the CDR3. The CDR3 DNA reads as TGTGCCAGCAGCTTAGATGAAGCCTGGAGCTCCTACAATGAGCAGTTCTTC. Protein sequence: CASSLDEAWSSYNEQFF. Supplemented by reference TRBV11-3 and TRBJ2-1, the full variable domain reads EAGVVQSPRYKIIEKKQPVAFWCNPISGHNTLYWYLQNLGQGPELLIRYENEEAVDDSQLPKDRFSAERLKGVDSTLKIQPAELGDSAVYLCASSLDEAWSSYNEQFFGPGTRLTVL.

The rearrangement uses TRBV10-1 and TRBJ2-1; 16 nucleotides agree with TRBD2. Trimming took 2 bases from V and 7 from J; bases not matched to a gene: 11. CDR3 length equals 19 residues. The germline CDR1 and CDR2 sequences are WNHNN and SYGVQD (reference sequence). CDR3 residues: CASSEAPGTSGRAYNEQFF. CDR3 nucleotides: TGCGCCAGCAGTGAGGCCCCCGGGACTAGCGGGAGGGCTTATAATGAGCAGTTCTTC.

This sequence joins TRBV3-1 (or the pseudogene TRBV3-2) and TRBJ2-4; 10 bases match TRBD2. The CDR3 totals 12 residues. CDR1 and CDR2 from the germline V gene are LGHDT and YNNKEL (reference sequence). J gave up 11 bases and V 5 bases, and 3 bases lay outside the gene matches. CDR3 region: CASSVGTSVQYF. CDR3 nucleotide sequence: TGTGCCAGCAGCGTAGGGACTAGCGTTCAGTACTTC.

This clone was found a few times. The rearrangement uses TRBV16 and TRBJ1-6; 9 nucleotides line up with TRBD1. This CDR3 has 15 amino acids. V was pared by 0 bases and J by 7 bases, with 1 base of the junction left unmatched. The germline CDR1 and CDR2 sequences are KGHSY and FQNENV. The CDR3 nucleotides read TGTGCCAGCAGCCAATCGGACAGGGGCAATTCACCCCTCCACTTT. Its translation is CASSQSDRGNSPLHF.

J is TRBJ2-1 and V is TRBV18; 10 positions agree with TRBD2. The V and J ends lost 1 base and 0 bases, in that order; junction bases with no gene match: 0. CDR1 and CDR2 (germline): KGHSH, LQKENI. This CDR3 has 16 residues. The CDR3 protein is CASSPRLAGSYNEQFF. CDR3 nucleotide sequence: TGTGCCAGCTCACCACGACTAGCGGGCTCCTACAATGAGCAGTTCTTC.